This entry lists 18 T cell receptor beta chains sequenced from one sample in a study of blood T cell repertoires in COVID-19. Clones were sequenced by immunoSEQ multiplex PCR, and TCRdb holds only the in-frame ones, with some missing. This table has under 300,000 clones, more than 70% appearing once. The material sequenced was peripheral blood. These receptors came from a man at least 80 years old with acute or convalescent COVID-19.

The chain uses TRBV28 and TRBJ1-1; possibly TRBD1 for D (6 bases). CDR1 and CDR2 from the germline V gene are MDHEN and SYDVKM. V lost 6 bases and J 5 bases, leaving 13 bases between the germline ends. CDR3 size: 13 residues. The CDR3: CASSHRVRTEAFF. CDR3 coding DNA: TGTGCCAGCAGCCACAGGGTCCGGACTGAAGCTTTCTTT.

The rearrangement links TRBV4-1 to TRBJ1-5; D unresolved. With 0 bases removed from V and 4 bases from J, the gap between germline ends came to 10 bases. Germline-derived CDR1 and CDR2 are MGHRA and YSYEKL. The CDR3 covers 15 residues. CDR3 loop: CASSQDSQANQPQHF. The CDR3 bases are TGCGCCAGCAGCCAAGATTCGCAGGCTAATCAGCCCCAGCATTTT.

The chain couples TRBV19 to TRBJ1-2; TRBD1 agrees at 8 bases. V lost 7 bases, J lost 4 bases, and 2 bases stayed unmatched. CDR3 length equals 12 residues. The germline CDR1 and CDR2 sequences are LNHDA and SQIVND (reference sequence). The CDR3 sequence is CASTDRGYGYTF. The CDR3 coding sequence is TGTGCCAGTACTGACAGGGGCTATGGCTACACCTTC.

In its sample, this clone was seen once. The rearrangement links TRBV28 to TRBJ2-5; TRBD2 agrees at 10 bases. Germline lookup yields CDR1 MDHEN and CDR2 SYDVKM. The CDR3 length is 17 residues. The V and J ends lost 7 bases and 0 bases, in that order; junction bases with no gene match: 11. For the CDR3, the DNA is TGTGCCAGCAAATTAGCGGGGGGTCCCCTCTACCAAGAGACCCAGTACTTC. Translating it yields CASKLAGGPLYQETQYF.

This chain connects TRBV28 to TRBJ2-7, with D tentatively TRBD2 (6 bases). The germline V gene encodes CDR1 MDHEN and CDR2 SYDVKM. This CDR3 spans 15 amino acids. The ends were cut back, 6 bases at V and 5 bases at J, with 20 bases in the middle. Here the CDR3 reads CASSPEVGGGNEQYF. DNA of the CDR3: TGTGCCAGCAGCCCCGAGGTGGGGGGAGGTAACGAGCAGTACTTC. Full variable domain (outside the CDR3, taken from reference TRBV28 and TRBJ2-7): DVKVTQSSRYLVKRTGEKVFLECVQDMDHENMFWYRQDPGLGLRLIYFSYDVKMKEKGDIPEGYSVSREKKERFSLILESASTNQTSMYLCASSPEVGGGNEQYFGPGTRLTVT.

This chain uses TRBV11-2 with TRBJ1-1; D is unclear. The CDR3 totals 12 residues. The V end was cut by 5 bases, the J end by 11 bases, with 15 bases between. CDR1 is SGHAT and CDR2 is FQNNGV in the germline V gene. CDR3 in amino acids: CASSPRRRRAFF. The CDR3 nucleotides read TGTGCCAGCAGCCCACGGCGGAGGAGGGCTTTCTTT.

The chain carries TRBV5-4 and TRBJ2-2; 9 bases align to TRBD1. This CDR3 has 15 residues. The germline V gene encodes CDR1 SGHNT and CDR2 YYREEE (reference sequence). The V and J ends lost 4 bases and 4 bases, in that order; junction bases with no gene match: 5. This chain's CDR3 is CASSPETGGTGELFF. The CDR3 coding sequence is TGTGCCAGCAGCCCTGAGACAGGGGGCACCGGGGAGCTGTTTTTT.

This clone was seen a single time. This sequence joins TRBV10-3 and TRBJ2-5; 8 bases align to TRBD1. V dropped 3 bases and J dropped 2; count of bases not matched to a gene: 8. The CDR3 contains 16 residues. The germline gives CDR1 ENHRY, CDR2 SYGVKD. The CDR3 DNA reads TGTGCCATCAGTGACTACAGGGGGTCCGAACAAGAGACCCAGTACTTC. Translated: CAISDYRGSEQETQYF.

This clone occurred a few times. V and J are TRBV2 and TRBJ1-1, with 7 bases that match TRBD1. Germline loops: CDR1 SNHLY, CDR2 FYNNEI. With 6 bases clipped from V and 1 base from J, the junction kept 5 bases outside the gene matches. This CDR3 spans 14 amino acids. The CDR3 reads CASRARTGNTEAFF. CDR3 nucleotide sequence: TGTGCCAGCAGGGCAAGGACAGGGAACACTGAAGCTTTCTTT.

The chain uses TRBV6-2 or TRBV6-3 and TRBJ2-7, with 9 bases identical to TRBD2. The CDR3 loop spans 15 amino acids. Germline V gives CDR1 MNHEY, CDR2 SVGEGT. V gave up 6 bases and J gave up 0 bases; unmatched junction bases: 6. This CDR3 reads CASSSSSGNSYEQYF. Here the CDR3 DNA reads TGTGCCAGCAGCTCATCTAGCGGGAACTCCTACGAGCAGTACTTC.

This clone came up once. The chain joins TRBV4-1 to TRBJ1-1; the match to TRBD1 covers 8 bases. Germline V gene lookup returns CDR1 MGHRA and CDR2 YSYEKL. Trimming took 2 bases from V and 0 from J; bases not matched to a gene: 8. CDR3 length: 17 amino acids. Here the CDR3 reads CASSQTGQVPMNTEAFF. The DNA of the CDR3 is TGCGCCAGCAGCCAAACGGGACAGGTCCCCATGAACACTGAAGCTTTCTTT.

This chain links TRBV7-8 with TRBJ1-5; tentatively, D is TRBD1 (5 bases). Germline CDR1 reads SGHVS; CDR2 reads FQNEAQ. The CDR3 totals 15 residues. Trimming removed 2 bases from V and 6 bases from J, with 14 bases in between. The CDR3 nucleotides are TGTGCCAGCAGCTTACAGGGTCCGGTAGGTCAGCCCCAGCATTTT. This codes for CASSLQGPVGQPQHF.

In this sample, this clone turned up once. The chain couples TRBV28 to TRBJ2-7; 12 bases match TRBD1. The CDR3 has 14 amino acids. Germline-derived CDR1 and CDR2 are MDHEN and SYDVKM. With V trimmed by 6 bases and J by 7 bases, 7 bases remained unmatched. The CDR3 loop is CASRGQGARGEQYF. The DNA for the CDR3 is TGTGCCAGCAGGGGACAGGGGGCGAGGGGTGAGCAGTACTTC. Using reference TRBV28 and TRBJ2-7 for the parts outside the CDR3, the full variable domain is DVKVTQSSRYLVKRTGEKVFLECVQDMDHENMFWYRQDPGLGLRLIYFSYDVKMKEKGDIPEGYSVSREKKERFSLILESASTNQTSMYLCASRGQGARGEQYFGPGTRLTVT.

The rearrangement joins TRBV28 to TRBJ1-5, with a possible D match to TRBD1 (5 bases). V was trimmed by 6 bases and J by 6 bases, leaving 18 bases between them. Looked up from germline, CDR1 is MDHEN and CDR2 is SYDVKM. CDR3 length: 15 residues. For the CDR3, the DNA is TGTGCCAGCAGCCTGCCGGGCGGGGGTGGTCAGCCCCAGCATTTT. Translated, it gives CASSLPGGGGQPQHF.

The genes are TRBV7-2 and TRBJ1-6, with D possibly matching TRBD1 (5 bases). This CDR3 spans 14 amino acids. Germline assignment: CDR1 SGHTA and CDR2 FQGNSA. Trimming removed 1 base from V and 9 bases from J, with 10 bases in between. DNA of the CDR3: TGTGCCAGCAGCTTAGAGGGGATAGGTTCACCCCTCCACTTT. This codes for CASSLEGIGSPLHF.

CDR3 sequence reads: CASSVFEGTLGETQYF. The CDR3 bases are TGTGCCAGCAGCGTATTTGAGGGCACCCTAGGGGAGACCCAGTACTTC. This rearrangement joins TRBV9 to TRBJ2-5; TRBD2 might be the D (5 bases). The germline gives CDR1 SGDLS, CDR2 YYNGEE. This CDR3 comprises 16 residues. The germline V and J ends were trimmed by 1 base and 5 bases, with 18 bases remaining between them.

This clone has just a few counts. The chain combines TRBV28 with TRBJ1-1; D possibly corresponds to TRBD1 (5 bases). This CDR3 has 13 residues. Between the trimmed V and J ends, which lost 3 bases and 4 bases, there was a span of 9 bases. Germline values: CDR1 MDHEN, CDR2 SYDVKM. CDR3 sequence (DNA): TGTGCCAGCAGTTTGGGGGGGGGCACTGAAGCTTTCTTT. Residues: CASSLGGGTEAFF.

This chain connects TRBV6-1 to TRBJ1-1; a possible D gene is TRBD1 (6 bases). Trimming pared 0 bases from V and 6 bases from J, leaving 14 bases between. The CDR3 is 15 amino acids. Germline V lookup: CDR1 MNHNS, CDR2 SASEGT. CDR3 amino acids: CASSEATRGSAEAFF. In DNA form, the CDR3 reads TGTGCCAGCAGTGAAGCCACAAGGGGGAGCGCTGAAGCTTTCTTT.